Following are 13 T cell receptor beta chains from one sample sequenced in a study of OX40 agonist ivuxolimab in advanced cancers. Data came from immunoSEQ multiplex PCR; TCRdb stores just in-frame clones and leaves some out. The repertoire has about 36,000 clones, 85% to 90% of them found once; the top ten carry roughly 13%. This sample comprised CD4+ or CD8+ T cells sorted from blood, obtained in a trial of the OX40 agonist ivuxolimab. These receptors were collected from an adult with an advanced solid tumor such as melanoma, head and neck, liver or kidney cancer.

The chain uses TRBV27 and TRBJ2-1; no reliable D call. Trimming pared 5 bases from V and 7 bases from J, leaving 6 bases between. Germline loops: CDR1 MNHEY, CDR2 SMNVEV (reference sequence). This CDR3 region has 11 residues. As DNA, the CDR3 is TGTGCCAGCAGTCCCGGGAATGAGCAGTTCTTC. It is translated as CASSPGNEQFF.

The chain is built from TRBV5-1 and TRBJ2-1; 10 bases agree with TRBD2. The CDR3 has 15 residues. Trimming at V came to 4 bases and at J to 2 bases, leaving 3 bases not matched to a gene. CDR1 is SGHRS and CDR2 is YFSETQ in the germline V gene. The CDR3 here is CASSKTSGPYNEQFF. CDR3 in DNA: TGCGCCAGCAGCAAGACTAGCGGGCCCTACAATGAGCAGTTCTTC.

This chain connects TRBV7-9 to TRBJ2-7; no reliable D call. With 5 bases removed from V and 6 bases from J, the gap between germline ends came to 8 bases. CDR3 size: 11 residues. Germline CDR1 SEHNR, CDR2 FQNEAQ (reference sequence). This CDR3 reads CASSDSTEQYF. In DNA, the CDR3 is TGTGCCAGCAGCGACTCTACCGAGCAGTACTTC. Full variable domain (missing parts from reference TRBV7-9 and TRBJ2-7): DTGVSQNPRHKITKRGQNVTFRCDPISEHNRLYWYRQTLGQGPEFLTYFQNEAQLEKSRLLSDRFSAERPKGSFSTLEIQRTEQGDSAMYLCASSDSTEQYFGPGTRLTVT.

The V call is TRBV30, the J call TRBJ2-5; 12 positions match TRBD2. The CDR3 has 15 amino acids. The V gene's germline CDR1 is GTSNPN and CDR2 SVGIG (reference sequence). The ends lost 5 bases at V and 5 bases at J; junction bases unmatched: 9. CDR3 sequence reads: CAWGLAGGPRETQYF. In nucleotides, the CDR3 is TGTGCCTGGGGGCTAGCGGGAGGGCCACGGGAGACCCAGTACTTC.

The chain links TRBV29-1 to TRBJ2-1; D is unresolved. CDR3 size: 13 residues. CDR1 and CDR2 (germline): SQVTM, ANQGSEA. Trimming removed 4 bases at V and 8 bases at J, with 15 bases between. The CDR3 nucleotides read TGCAGCGTTGTGGGGTGGGGTGAGGATGAGCAGTTCTTC. Translation: CSVVGWGEDEQFF.

The chain combines TRBV15 with TRBJ2-5; the match to TRBD1 covers 8 bases. CDR3 length equals 13 residues. With 10 bases clipped from V and 5 bases from J, the junction kept 9 bases outside the gene matches. Germline CDR1 reads LNHNV; CDR2 reads YYDKDF (reference sequence). CDR3 sequence: CAIQDRVVETQYF. As DNA, the CDR3 is TGTGCCATACAGGACAGGGTAGTGGAGACCCAGTACTTC.

The chain combines TRBV7-8 with TRBJ2-5; TRBD1 matches 7 bases. The germline V gene has CDR1 SGHVS and CDR2 FQNEAQ. Unmatched junction bases numbered 14, after V lost 5 bases and J lost 2 bases. The CDR3 has 17 amino acids. CDR3 DNA sequence: TGTGCCAGCAGCCCCCTATACAGGGGTCTGGGGCAAGAGACCCAGTACTTC. It specifies CASSPLYRGLGQETQYF.

The V and J genes are TRBV4-1 and TRBJ1-1; D unresolved. Germline assignment: CDR1 MGHRA and CDR2 YSYEKL. Trimming shortened V by 0 bases and J by 4 bases, and 15 bases separated the two germline ends. This CDR3 region has 16 residues. The CDR3 region has the DNA TGCGCCAGCAGCCAAGATCTGAGAGGTGTTGGCACTGAAGCTTTCTTT. Its translation: CASSQDLRGVGTEAFF.

In its sample, this clone was seen once. This chain uses TRBV7-7 with TRBJ1-3; possible D gene TRBD1, 5 bases. The CDR3 loop spans 15 amino acids. The V gene's germline CDR1 is SSHAT and CDR2 FNYEAQ (reference sequence). V was pared by 5 bases and J by 0 bases, with 11 bases between. The CDR3, as DNA: TGTGCCAGCAGCCCGGACATGAGCTCTGGAAACACCATATATTTT. Protein sequence: CASSPDMSSGNTIYF.

This rearrangement joins TRBV12-5 to TRBJ2-1; TRBD2 matches at 13 bases. The CDR3 runs to 15 residues. The V and J ends lost 7 bases and 8 bases, in that order; junction bases with no gene match: 8. Germline loops: CDR1 LGHNT, CDR2 FRNRAP. The CDR3 bases are TGTGCTAGTGCCGTACTAGCGGGAGGGAACGATGAGCAGTTCTTC. It codes for CASAVLAGGNDEQFF. The whole variable domain, remainder taken from reference TRBV12-5 and TRBJ2-1, is DARVTQTPRHKVTEMGQEVTMRCQPILGHNTVFWYRQTMMQGLELLAYFRNRAPLDDSGMPKDRFSAEMPDATLATLKIQPSEPRDSAVYFCASAVLAGGNDEQFFGPGTRLTVL.

This clone was seen a handful of times. The chain employs TRBV7-9 and TRBJ2-3, with TRBD1 matching 7 bases. V lost 3 bases to trimming and J lost 4 bases; unmatched junction nucleotides: 1. CDR1 and CDR2 from the germline V gene are SEHNR and FQNEAQ (reference sequence). This CDR3 is 13 amino acids long. The CDR3 loop reads CASSLTGSDTQYF. As DNA, the CDR3 is TGTGCCAGCAGCTTGACAGGGTCAGATACGCAGTATTTT.

The chain carries TRBV6-1 and TRBJ2-7; possible D gene TRBD1, 5 bases. The CDR3 is 13 amino acids. Trimming took 6 bases from V and 0 from J, leaving 9 bases between them. CDR1 is MNHNS, CDR2 SASEGT, per germline. The CDR3 loop is CASRGVGSYEQYF. The CDR3, as DNA: TGTGCCAGCAGAGGGGTTGGCTCCTACGAGCAGTACTTC.

The chain links TRBV9 to TRBJ2-1, with D perhaps matching TRBD2 (6 bases). This CDR3 region has 15 residues. With 0 bases removed from V and 4 bases from J, the gap between germline ends came to 11 bases. CDR1 SGDLS and CDR2 YYNGEE come from the germline V gene. Here the CDR3 reads CASSVARRGYNEQFF. Written as DNA, the CDR3 is TGTGCCAGCAGCGTAGCCCGCCGGGGGTACAATGAGCAGTTCTTC. Combining the CDR3 with reference TRBV9 and TRBJ2-1 gives the whole variable domain DSGVTQTPKHLITATGQRVTLRCSPRSGDLSVYWYQQSLDQGLQFLIQYYNGEERAKGNILERFSAQQFPDLHSELNLSSLELGDSALYFCASSVARRGYNEQFFGPGTRLTVL.